The table lists the clone carrying this T cell receptor (beta chain) with a few counts. Its antigen is unidentified. The data originate from a study of beta chain features in type 1 diabetes. Reverse transcribing all isolated RNA meant expressed TCRB transcripts were sequenced. The study sequenced naive, central memory and regulatory T cell samples to an average of about 3.8 million reads. Produced via immunoSEQ multiplex PCR; TCRdb's table is partial and in-frame only. The sample consists of 500,000 to 800,000 clones, around 12% of them appearing once. Notes on the study in general: Within each of all four CD4+ subsets, Type 1 diabetes patients had TCRB CDR3s that were moderately but significantly shorter. In the patient group, naive, central memory and Treg TCRB repertoires seemed more alike than in the healthy donor group.

Germline CDR1 and CDR2: SGDLS and YYNGEE. The CDR3 is 18 amino acids. V shed 0 bases and J 4 bases; nucleotides not matched to a gene: 11. The specimen was naive CD4+ T cells from blood. The rearrangement joins TRBV9 to TRBJ2-1, with 9 bases fitting TRBD2. This TCR was sampled from a man aged 25-40 years with type 1 diabetes. For the CDR3, the DNA is TGTGCCAGCAGCGTAGCTAGCGGGGACTCAGCATTTTACAATGAGCAGTTCTTC. Encoded protein: CASSVASGDSAFYNEQFF.